Listed below are T cell receptor beta chains from one sample, sequenced in a study of tumor-infiltrating lymphocytes in primary liver carcinoma. In TCRdb, the multiplex PCR reads were re-called with MiXCR into one record per CDR3 protein. The data show roughly 100,000 distinct CDR3 sequences, about four fifths seen once. Sequenced input: liver tumor tissue from sampling region 3. These receptors were obtained from a man aged 35 to 55 with primary liver carcinoma and hepatitis B virus infection. The CDR3 runs from the conserved cysteine through the conserved F or W. A D gene is named only where the DNA matches it firmly. Some rows mark clone size as missing; the rest say once, few, many or name a class of expanded clone.

. | TRBJ2-2 | TRBV12-3/TRBV12-4 | . | TGTGCCAGCAGATTAGCCCAGGGAGGCACCGGGGAGTTGTTTTTT | CASRLAQGGTGELFF
. | TRBJ2-5 | TRBV6-6 | once | TGTGCCAGCAGCCCTGTCGCGGAAACCCACTACTTC | CASSPVAETHYF
. | TRBJ2-3 | TRBV20-1 | . | TGCACTGCTCCCCCTGGCACAGATACGCAGTATTTT | CTAPPGTDTQYF
. | TRBJ1-4 | TRBV6-6 | many | TGTGCCAGTTCGACGAAAGAAAAACTGTTTTTT | CASSTKEKLFF
. | TRBJ1-5 | TRBV6-2/TRBV6-3 | . | TGTGCCAGCGGGAGGACATGGAATAATCAGCCCCAGCATTTT | CASGRTWNNQPQHF
TRBD1 | TRBJ2-3 | TRBV6-6 | . | TGTGCCAGCAATTATTCTCCCGGACAGGCGTACACAGATACGCAATATTTT | CASNYSPGQAYTDTQYF
TRBD2 | TRBJ2-6 | TRBV30 | . | TGTGCCTGGACGGGACTAGCGGGAGTCTCTGGGGCCAAAGTCCTGACTTTC | CAWTGLAGVSGAKVLTF
TRBD2 | TRBJ2-3 | TRBV11-3 | . | TGTGCCCGTAGCCCGGGGGGACTTCAGGGCGGAACGCAGTATTTT | CARSPGGLQGGTQYF
. | TRBJ1-4 | TRBV11-2 | medium-sized | TGTGCCAGCAGCTTGCTGACAGGCCGTAGTGAAAAACTGTTTTTT | CASSLLTGRSEKLFF
TRBD1 | TRBJ2-7 | TRBV10-2 | . | TGTGCCACACACACGACAGGGGGTACCTACGAGCAGTACTTC | CATHTTGGTYEQYF